This T cell receptor (beta chain) stems from a study of shared clonotypes between healthy human individuals. Regarding the study as a whole: As a rule, naive subsets had a larger estimated richness than memory subsets. Generation probability values for non-shared clonotypes were lower than those for clonotypes shared by all four donors. Sampling used blood alone; tissue repertoires probably differ.

This clone turned up a few times. Antigen unknown. A split of CD4+ cells into CD45RA+ naive and CD45RA-negative memory subsets was performed. There are 17 residues in the CDR3. Germline CDR1 and CDR2: LNHNV and YYDKDF (reference sequence). With V trimmed by 0 bases and J by 5 bases, 8 bases remained unmatched. Clones were sequenced by immunoSEQ multiplex PCR, and TCRdb holds only the in-frame ones, with some missing. The profile shows over 850,000 clones, about 84% of them singletons. The sample was memory CD4+ T cells from PBMCs. Subset: CD45RA-negative fraction. The chain links TRBV15 to TRBJ2-7; TRBD2 matches 12 bases. The TCR was taken from a man in his late teens or twenties in good health. Some clones in this sample may be carry-over from other donors' samples. CDR3 residues: CATSREPSGRAVHEQYF. CDR3 bases: TGTGCCACCAGCAGAGAACCTAGCGGGAGGGCCGTCCACGAGCAGTACTTC. Full variable domain (outside the CDR3, taken from reference TRBV15 and TRBJ2-7): DAMVIQNPRYQVTQFGKPVTLSCSQTLNHNVMYWYQQKSSQAPKLLFHYYDKDFNNEADTPDNFQSRRPNTSFCFLDIRSPGLGDTAMYLCATSREPSGRAVHEQYFGPGTRLTVT.